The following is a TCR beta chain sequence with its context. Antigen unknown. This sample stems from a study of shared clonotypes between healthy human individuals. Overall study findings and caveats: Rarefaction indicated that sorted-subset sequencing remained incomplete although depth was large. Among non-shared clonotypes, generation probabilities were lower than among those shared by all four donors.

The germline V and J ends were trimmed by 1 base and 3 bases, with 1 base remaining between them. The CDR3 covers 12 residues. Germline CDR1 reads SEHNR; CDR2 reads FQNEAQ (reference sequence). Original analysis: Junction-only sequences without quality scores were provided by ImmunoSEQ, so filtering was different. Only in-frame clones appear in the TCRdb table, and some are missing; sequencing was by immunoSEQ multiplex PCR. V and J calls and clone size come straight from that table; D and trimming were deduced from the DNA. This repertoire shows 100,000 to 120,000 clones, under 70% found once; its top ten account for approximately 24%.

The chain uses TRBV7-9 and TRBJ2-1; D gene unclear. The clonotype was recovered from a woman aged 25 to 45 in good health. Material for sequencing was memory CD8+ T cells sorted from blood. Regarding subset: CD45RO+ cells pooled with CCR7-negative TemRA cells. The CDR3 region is CASSLGYNEQFF. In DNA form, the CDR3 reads TGTGCCAGCAGCTTAGGCTACAATGAGCAGTTCTTC. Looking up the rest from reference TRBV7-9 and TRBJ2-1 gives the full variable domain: DTGVSQNPRHKITKRGQNVTFRCDPISEHNRLYWYRQTLGQGPEFLTYFQNEAQLEKSRLLSDRFSAERPKGSFSTLEIQRTEQGDSAMYLCASSLGYNEQFFGPGTRLTVL.